This paragraph reports one T cell receptor beta chain. RNA, once extracted, was reverse transcribed into cDNA for use as the sequencing template. Only in-frame clones appear in the TCRdb table, and some are missing; sequencing was by immunoSEQ multiplex PCR. The sample includes about 220,000 clones, under 60% seen only once; the top ten take about 1.4%. Regarding treatment: oral pan-JAK inhibitor, 5-10 mg twice daily. Researchers took lesional scalp punch biopsies and peripheral blood from people who were alopecia areata patients. This entry comes from a study of CD8+ T cells in alopecia areata. Study-level information: The drug, oral tofacitinib, was given to treated patients at 5 to 10 mg twice daily. Tofacitinib dosing lasted 6 to 18 months, which was then followed by 6 months off drug.

This clonotype was sampled from a human donor with alopecia areata. Specimen: CD4+ T cells sorted from blood, collected at week 4, from a patient treated with tofacitinib.

The CDR3 DNA is TGTGCCAGCATGGCCTTTTCGGTCGAGCAGTACTTC. This codes for CASMAFSVEQYF. The genes are TRBV2 and TRBJ2-7; no clear D. CDR1 SNHLY and CDR2 FYNNEI come from the germline V gene. Trimming took off 7 bases at V and 6 bases at J, with 13 bases between the two ends. This CDR3 spans 12 amino acids.